Listed here are 8 T cell receptor beta chains from one sample, sequenced in a study of Graves' ophthalmopathy and Graves' hyperthyroidism. The authors amplified TCR beta CDR3 regions, and they did so from RNA transcripts for repertoire sequencing. Investigators did first-round RT-PCR with HTBI primers, then second-round multiplex PCR. TCRdb itself ran the multiplex PCR reads through MiXCR, one entry per CDR3 protein. The table shows 150,000 to 200,000 distinct CDR3 sequences, with 30% to 45% occurring only once. Source material: peripheral blood. The receptors were gathered from a man aged 30 to 39 with Graves' ophthalmopathy.

The chain links TRBV28 to TRBJ1-1; D is ambiguous. The CDR3 has 15 amino acids. V shed 7 bases and J shed 0 bases, with 15 bases lying between them. Germline CDR1 reads MDHEN; CDR2 reads SYDVKM. The CDR3 DNA reads as TGTGCCAGCAACAAGCCAGGCTTAATGAACACTGAAGCTTTCTTT. Its translation is CASNKPGLMNTEAFF.

In its sample, this clonotype was seen many times. V gene TRBV12-3 or TRBV12-4 combines with J gene TRBJ1-1, with D possibly matching TRBD1 (5 bases). V lost 2 bases and J 5 bases, leaving 15 bases between the germline ends. The length of the CDR3 is 15 residues. CDR3 DNA sequence: TGTGCCAGCAGTTTATCTTCGGGGGGAAAAACTGAAGCTTTCTTT. Translating it yields CASSLSSGGKTEAFF.

V usage is TRBV28 and J usage is TRBJ1-1; unclear D gene. This CDR3 has 13 amino acids. V lost 6 bases, J lost 4 bases, and 12 bases lay in between. Germline V gene lookup returns CDR1 MDHEN and CDR2 SYDVKM. CDR3 in amino acids: CASRQGGSTEAFF. The CDR3 DNA reads as TGTGCCAGCAGGCAAGGAGGAAGCACTGAAGCTTTCTTT.

This clonotype appeared many times. The rearrangement joins TRBV6-2 or TRBV6-3 to TRBJ2-7; D call uncertain. CDR3 size: 12 residues. Germline V gene data show CDR1 as MNHEY and CDR2 as SVGEGT. Between the trimmed V and J ends, which lost 6 bases and 7 bases, there was a span of 13 bases. The CDR3 loop reads CASSLPVGEQYF. CDR3 sequence (DNA): TGTGCCAGCAGCCTACCAGTGGGTGAGCAGTACTTC.

This clonotype occurred a few times. This sequence joins TRBV6-2 or TRBV6-3 and TRBJ2-7; the match to TRBD1 covers 9 bases. V lost 5 bases to trimming and J lost 1 base; unmatched junction nucleotides: 6. The germline V gene has CDR1 MNHEY and CDR2 SVGEGT. The CDR3 contains 15 residues. Written as DNA, the CDR3 is TGTGCCAGCAGTGGCGGGACAGGGAGTTCCTACGAGCAGTACTTC. As protein: CASSGGTGSSYEQYF.

This clonotype has ten or more counts. V gene TRBV6-1 combines with J gene TRBJ2-7; tentatively, D is TRBD1 (6 bases). The CDR3 has 14 amino acids. Germline-derived CDR1 and CDR2 are MNHNS and SASEGT. Between the trimmed V and J ends, which lost 7 bases and 6 bases, there was a span of 19 bases. The CDR3 loop reads CASTSGGGGAEQYF. CDR3 DNA: TGTGCCAGCACCTCTGGGGGCGGTGGGGCCGAGCAGTACTTC.

This clonotype was counted ten times or more. This chain links TRBV14 with TRBJ1-1, with D perhaps matching TRBD1 (5 bases). The V and J ends lost 6 bases and 4 bases respectively, with 18 bases between them. The CDR3 runs 15 residues. CDR1 is SGHDN, CDR2 FVKESK, per germline. The CDR3 here is CASSLTALGTTEAFF. The CDR3 DNA is TGTGCCAGCAGTCTCACGGCCCTTGGGACCACTGAAGCTTTCTTT.

This clonotype was detected ten times or more. The CDR3 protein is CASSGGSGNTIYF. Written as DNA, the CDR3 is TGTGCCAGCAGCGGGGGTTCTGGAAACACCATATATTTT. The chain employs TRBV28 and TRBJ1-3, with a possible D match to TRBD1 (5 bases). The CDR3 totals 13 residues. Trimming took 6 bases from V and 1 from J, leaving 7 bases between them. Germline values: CDR1 MDHEN, CDR2 SYDVKM.